What follows is one T cell receptor (beta chain) and its context. This sample is part of a study of blood T cell repertoires in COVID-19. Study as a whole: Sites in the United States, Italy and Spain provided acute and convalescent COVID-19 samples. PBMCs, B-cell-depleted T cells, or T cells were the source of the cDNA or gDNA that made up the material.

Source study methods: Amplification from reference gene primers served as the basis for estimated nucleated cell counts. Some clones are missing from TCRdb's copy, which holds only in-frame ones; the method was immunoSEQ multiplex PCR. V, J and clone size were drawn from that table, and D and trimming were deduced from the DNA. Counted here are some 320,000 clones, about 82% occurring once; the ten biggest clones make up 7.2%. This CDR3 region has 15 residues. The V gene's germline CDR1 is WNHNN and CDR2 SYGVQD (reference sequence). V was clipped by 4 bases and J by 4 bases, with 13 bases between them.

The clonotype comes from a human donor in a cohort sampled during active COVID-19. This chain uses TRBV10-1 with TRBJ2-2, with D tentatively TRBD2 (7 bases). Sequencing was performed on peripheral blood. The CDR3 DNA reads TGCGCCAGCAGTGGCGGGGGCATGGGCACCGGGGAGCTGTTTTTT. Translated, it gives CASSGGGMGTGELFF.